This paragraph reports one TCR beta chain. The germline V gene has CDR1 MGHRA and CDR2 YSYEKL. Trimming left V 1 base short and J 2 bases short, with 9 bases between. This CDR3 comprises 14 residues. These data originate in a study of control samples from healthy donors and cancer patients. Libraries were prepared by immunoSEQ multiplex PCR; TCRdb keeps only in-frame clonotypes and omits some of them. The profile shows 90,000 or so clones, about 89% of them singletons. The sequenced sample was blood. The sequence was obtained from a woman in her sixties or seventies in good health. The chain joins TRBV4-1 to TRBJ2-7, with unresolved D. The CDR3 reads CASSQGRDTYEQYF. For the CDR3, the DNA is TGCGCCAGCAGCCAAGGTCGTGATACCTACGAGCAGTACTTC.